The rows below give T cell receptor beta chains drawn from one sample of a study of T cells in Graves' hyperthyroidism and ophthalmopathy. TCRdb re-derived calls from the multiplex PCR reads in MiXCR, one entry per CDR3 protein. The sample lists roughly 98,000 distinct CDR3 sequences; about 37% were seen once. Specimen: peripheral blood or thyroid tissue (not recorded which). All receptors derive from a woman aged 30 to 39 with Graves' hyperthyroidism. Each CDR3 is given with its conserved first and last residue. The D gene is left open where the match is weak. Some rows mark clone size as missing; the rest say once, few, many or name a class of expanded clone.

D	size	J	V	CDR3	DNA
.	many	TRBJ2-7	TRBV7-9	CASSLAGVGSYEQYF	TGTGCCAGCAGCTTAGCCGGGGTAGGATCCTACGAGCAGTACTTC
.	many	TRBJ2-5	TRBV4-2	CASSQSGTPGTQYF	TGTGCCAGCAGCCAATCCGGGACCCCAGGGACCCAGTACTTC
TRBD1	.	TRBJ2-3	TRBV7-9	CASSQQGARDDTQYF	TGTGCCAGCAGCCAACAGGGGGCCAGGGATGATACGCAGTATTTT
TRBD2	many	TRBJ2-3	TRBV2	CASHGLAESTDTQYF	TGTGCCAGTCATGGACTAGCGGAAAGCACAGATACGCAGTATTTT
TRBD2	many	TRBJ2-3	TRBV15	CATSRRLAGVDTQYF	TGTGCCACCAGCAGAAGACTAGCGGGAGTAGATACGCAGTATTTT
.	.	TRBJ1-5	TRBV20-1	CSARDPQGIWSHQPQHF	TGCAGTGCTAGAGACCCCCAGGGGATCTGGTCGCATCAGCCCCAGCATTTT
.	.	TRBJ1-4	TRBV9	CASSVAEGSEEKLFF	TGTGCCAGCAGCGTAGCTGAAGGTAGTGAAGAAAAACTGTTTTTT
.	few	TRBJ1-1	TRBV28	CASRRPRRGGDTEAFF	TGTGCCAGCCGTCGACCCAGGCGGGGAGGGGACACTGAAGCTTTCTTT
TRBD2	.	TRBJ2-5	TRBV20-1	CSAEAGGRQETQYF	TGCAGTGCAGAAGCGGGAGGCCGCCAAGAGACCCAGTACTTC
.	many	TRBJ2-7	TRBV6-5	CASAKTLTYEQYF	TGTGCCAGCGCTAAGACTCTAACCTACGAGCAGTACTTC
TRBD2	many	TRBJ2-7	TRBV27	CASRLAGLYEQYF	TGTGCCAGCCGTTTAGCGGGTCTTTACGAGCAGTACTTC
.	many	TRBJ2-5	TRBV28	CASSSPPRMGYQETQYF	TGTGCCAGCAGTTCCCCCCCCAGGATGGGGTACCAAGAGACCCAGTACTTC
.	few	TRBJ2-7	TRBV27	CASTDRTSSYEQYF	TGTGCCAGCACGGACCGGACGAGCTCCTACGAGCAGTACTTC
TRBD1	many	TRBJ2-3	TRBV2	CASSIDRGGDTQYF	TGTGCCAGCAGTATAGACAGGGGAGGAGATACGCAGTATTTT
.	.	TRBJ1-1	TRBV7-8	CASSFYICSAPMAGTEAFF	.
.	.	TRBJ1-3	TRBV28	CASTQGPSGNTIYF	TGTGCCAGCACCCAGGGACCCTCTGGAAACACCATATATTTT
TRBD1	many	TRBJ2-2	TRBV28	CASRDRRNTGELFF	TGTGCCAGCAGGGACAGGAGGAACACCGGGGAGCTGTTTTTT
.	.	TRBJ1-3	TRBV30	CAWSPMAFSGNTIYF	TGTGCCTGGAGCCCTATGGCGTTCTCTGGAAACACCATATATTTT
TRBD1	.	TRBJ1-2	TRBV20-1	CSYIRATGTGDGYTF	TGCAGCTATATAAGAGCGACCGGGACAGGGGATGGCTACACCTTC
.	many	TRBJ2-7	TRBV7-9	CASTAAYEQYF	TGTGCCAGTACCGCTGCCTACGAGCAGTACTTC
TRBD1	many	TRBJ1-4	TRBV4-2	CASSQDLRTGLNEKLFF	TGTGCCAGCAGCCAAGATCTTCGGACAGGACTTAATGAAAAACTGTTTTTT
.	many	TRBJ1-5	TRBV6-5	CASRFTGYSNQPQHF	TGTGCCAGCAGGTTTACAGGGTATAGCAATCAGCCCCAGCATTTT
.	.	TRBJ2-2	TRBV19	CASSLGASLTGELFF	TGTGCCAGCTCCTTGGGGGCCTCACTCACCGGGGAGCTGTTTTTT
TRBD2	.	TRBJ2-7	TRBV5-1	CASSPASGYEQYF	TGCGCCAGCAGCCCGGCTAGCGGCTACGAGCAGTACTTC
TRBD2	many	TRBJ2-7	TRBV11-2	CASSSPPGWGLGFEQYF	TGTGCCAGCAGCTCTCCCCCTGGGTGGGGACTAGGTTTCGAGCAGTACTTC
TRBD2	many	TRBJ2-7	TRBV7-4	CASRGGRAEQYF	TGTGCCAGCAGGGGGGGGAGGGCCGAGCAGTACTTC
.	.	TRBJ1-1	TRBV28	CASSFFVQGRSEAFF	TGTGCCAGCAGTTTTTTTGTTCAGGGGAGATCTGAAGCTTTCTTT
TRBD1	.	TRBJ2-2	TRBV7-9	CASSSQGGELFF	TGTGCCAGCAGCTCACAGGGGGGGGAGCTGTTTTTT
.	.	TRBJ1-2	TRBV2	CASIPEGSRQEVTF	TGTGCCAGCATCCCAGAAGGCAGCAGGCAAGAGGTCACCTTC
.	many	TRBJ1-2	TRBV19	CASTDNTNYGYTF	TGTGCCAGTACTGACAACACGAACTATGGCTACACCTTC
.	.	TRBJ1-4	TRBV5-1	CASSSTPGQPNEKLFF	TGCGCCAGCAGCTCTACCCCTGGACAGCCGAATGAAAAACTGTTTTTT
.	.	TRBJ2-2	TRBV28	CVVGYTGELFF	TGTGTGGTTGGTTACACCGGGGAGCTGTTTTTT
TRBD1	many	TRBJ1-2	TRBV5-1	CASSLDTGGTYGYTF	TGCGCCAGCAGCTTGGATACAGGGGGCACCTATGGCTACACCTTC
.	many	TRBJ1-4	TRBV7-9	CASSQDASNEKLFF	TGTGCCAGCAGCCAAGATGCCAGCAATGAAAAACTGTTTTTT
TRBD2	many	TRBJ2-7	TRBV6-1	CASSDQRGGSEQYF	TGTGCCAGCAGTGATCAACGGGGGGGTTCCGAGCAGTACTTC
TRBD2	.	TRBJ2-2	TRBV6-2/TRBV6-3	CASSYSGSPSGKELFF	TGTGCCAGCAGTTACAGCGGGAGCCCGTCTGGAAAGGAGCTGTTTTTT
.	many	TRBJ1-1	TRBV15	CATSIFPTDDPHEAFF	TGTGCCACCAGCATCTTCCCGACGGACGACCCTCATGAAGCTTTCTTT
.	many	TRBJ1-2	TRBV4-1	CASSQQGNYGYTF	TGCGCCAGCAGCCAACAGGGGAACTATGGCTACACCTTC
TRBD2	.	TRBJ2-5	TRBV10-3	CAAAGGGETQYF	TGTGCCGCAGCGGGAGGGGGAGAGACCCAGTACTTC
.	many	TRBJ1-6	TRBV28	CASGAPLHF	TGTGCCAGCGGTGCACCCCTCCACTTT
TRBD1	.	TRBJ1-1	TRBV5-1	CASSTGQGDHTEAFF	TGCGCCAGCAGCACCGGACAGGGGGATCACACTGAAGCTTTCTTT
TRBD1	.	TRBJ2-5	TRBV20-1	CSARPGQGVRETQYF	TGCAGTGCTAGACCCGGACAGGGGGTGAGAGAGACCCAGTACTTC
.	few	TRBJ2-5	TRBV7-9	CASSDRLGGETQYF	TGTGCCAGCAGCGACCGACTAGGCGGGGAGACCCAGTACTTC
TRBD2	many	TRBJ2-7	TRBV7-2	CASSYKYPGLAPYEQYF	TGTGCCAGCAGCTATAAATACCCGGGACTAGCACCCTACGAGCAGTACTTC
.	.	TRBJ2-7	TRBV7-9	CASRSARGQTYEQYF	TGTGCCAGCAGGTCTGCTAGAGGACAAACCTACGAGCAGTACTTC
.	many	TRBJ1-5	TRBV15	CATRLYSNQPQHF	TGTGCCACTAGACTTTATAGCAATCAGCCCCAGCATTTT
TRBD2	.	TRBJ2-7	TRBV29-1	CSVQREVSYEQYF	TGCAGCGTTCAGCGGGAGGTTTCCTACGAGCAGTACTTC
TRBD2	.	TRBJ2-5	TRBV7-2	CASSPWEGGQETQYF	TGTGCCAGCAGCCCCTGGGAGGGCGGGCAAGAGACCCAGTACTTC
TRBD2	.	TRBJ2-2	TRBV2	CASSLLTSGSTGELFF	TGTGCCAGCAGCCTCCTGACTAGCGGGAGTACCGGGGAGCTGTTTTTT